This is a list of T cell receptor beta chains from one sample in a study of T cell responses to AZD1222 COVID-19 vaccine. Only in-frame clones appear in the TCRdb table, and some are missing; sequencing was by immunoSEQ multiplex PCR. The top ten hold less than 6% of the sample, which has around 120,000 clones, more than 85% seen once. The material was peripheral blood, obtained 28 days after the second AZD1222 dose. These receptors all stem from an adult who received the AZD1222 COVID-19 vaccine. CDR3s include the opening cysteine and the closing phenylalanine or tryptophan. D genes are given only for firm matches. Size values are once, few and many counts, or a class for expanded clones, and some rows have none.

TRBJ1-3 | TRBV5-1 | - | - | TGCGCCAGCAGATTGAGGGCAGACGCCACCATATATTTT | CASRLRADATIYF
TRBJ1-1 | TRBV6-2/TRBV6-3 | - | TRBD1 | TGTGCCAGCAGTCCCGACAGGGGGCTGTTCATTGAAGCTTTCTTT | CASSPDRGLFIEAFF
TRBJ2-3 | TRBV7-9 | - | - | TGTGCCAGCAGTTCCCTAGGAGATACGCAGTATTTT | CASSSLGDTQYF
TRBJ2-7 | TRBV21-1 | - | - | TGTGCCAGCAGCACAATACAGGGAACCTACGAGCAGTACTTC | CASSTIQGTYEQYF
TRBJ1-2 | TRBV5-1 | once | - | TGCGCCAGCAGCGGGGGGGACGGAAACTATGGCTACACCTTC | CASSGGDGNYGYTF
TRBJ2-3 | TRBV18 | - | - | TGTGCCAGCTCACCTTCCCGGGGAGATACGCAGTATTTT | CASSPSRGDTQYF
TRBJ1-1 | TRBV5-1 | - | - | TGCGCCAGCAGCTTGGAGGTGAACACTGAAGCTTTCTTT | CASSLEVNTEAFF
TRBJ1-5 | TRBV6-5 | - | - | TGTGCCAGCAGCACCTTGGGCCGAGATCAGCCCCAGCATTTT | CASSTLGRDQPQHF
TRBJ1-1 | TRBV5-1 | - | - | TGCGCCAGCAGCTTGGCTAGAGGGGGTGAAGCTTTCTTT | CASSLARGGEAFF
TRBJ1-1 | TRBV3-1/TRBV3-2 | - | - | TGTGCCAGCAGCCAAGTAGGCCAGTACGCTGAAGCTTTCTTT | CASSQVGQYAEAFF
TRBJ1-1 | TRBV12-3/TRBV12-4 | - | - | TGTGCCAGCAGTTTTGGGGCACTCACCGAAGCTTTCTTT | CASSFGALTEAFF
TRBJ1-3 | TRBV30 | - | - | TGTGCCTGGAATGGGGGGCGCGGAAACACCATATATTTT | CAWNGGRGNTIYF
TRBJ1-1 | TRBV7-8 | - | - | TGTGCCAGCAGCGCCTCGGGGCACACTGAAGCTTTCTTT | CASSASGHTEAFF
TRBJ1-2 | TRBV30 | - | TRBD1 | TGTGCCTGGAGTGAGGACAGGGATTCGGTTAACTATGGCTACACCTTC | CAWSEDRDSVNYGYTF
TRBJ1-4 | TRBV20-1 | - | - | TGCAGTGCTAGACGGAATGAAAAACTGTTTTTT | CSARRNEKLFF
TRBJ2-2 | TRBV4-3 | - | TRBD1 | TGCGCCAGCAGCCATCATGCAGGGGGCCATAACACCGGGGAGCTGTTTTTT | CASSHHAGGHNTGELFF